This T cell receptor beta chain was observed in a study of post-analysis software for immune sequencing data. In regard to this clonotype: Its specificity is not known.

The junction had 6 bases not matched to a gene; V was cut back by 4 bases and J by 0 bases. This CDR3 spans 16 amino acids. The germline CDR1 and CDR2 sequences are SGHRS and YFSETQ. Study outcomes and limitations: Patients carried five TRBV segments more frequently than controls did, and TRBV5-6, TRBV5-1 and TRBV20-1 were among them.

The TCR beta cDNA libraries contained unique molecular identifiers. TCRdb re-analysed the PCR reads in MiXCR, keeping a single row per CDR3 protein. The sample yields roughly 580,000 distinct CDR3 sequences, 40% to 50% seen once. Input material: blood. The source of this sequence is a girl between 5 and 17 years old with multiple sclerosis. The chain joins TRBV5-1 to TRBJ1-5; 8 bases fit TRBD1. CDR3 protein: CASSLTGQDSNQPQHF. For the CDR3, the DNA is TGCGCCAGCAGCCTGACGGGACAGGATAGCAATCAGCCCCAGCATTTT.